This TCR beta chain is drawn from a study of CD8+CD57+ T cells in acquired aplastic anemia. For the study at large: The mean DNA yield obtained from sorted CD4+ and CD8+ cells came to approximately 3 ug.

At least ten counts were recorded for this clonotype. CDR3 and TCR beta VDJ profiling relied on a genomic DNA template. TCRdb passed the reads through MiXCR, listing each CDR3 protein once. In the table there are some 150,000 distinct CDR3 sequences, 35% to 50% of which are singletons. The sequence was collected from a human donor in good health, serving as a control. The sample taken for sequencing was sorted CD4+, CD8+, or CD8+CD57+ T cells (not recorded which) from PBMCs.

CDR3: CASSITGLAIDEQFF. For the CDR3, the DNA is TGTGCCAGTAGTATAACGGGACTAGCTATCGATGAGCAGTTCTTC. The chain employs TRBV19 and TRBJ2-1; 9 bases are a match to TRBD2. The CDR3 is made up of 15 amino acids. The germline V gene encodes CDR1 LNHDA and CDR2 SQIVND (reference sequence). The junction had 7 bases not matched to a gene; V was cut back by 2 bases and J by 8 bases.